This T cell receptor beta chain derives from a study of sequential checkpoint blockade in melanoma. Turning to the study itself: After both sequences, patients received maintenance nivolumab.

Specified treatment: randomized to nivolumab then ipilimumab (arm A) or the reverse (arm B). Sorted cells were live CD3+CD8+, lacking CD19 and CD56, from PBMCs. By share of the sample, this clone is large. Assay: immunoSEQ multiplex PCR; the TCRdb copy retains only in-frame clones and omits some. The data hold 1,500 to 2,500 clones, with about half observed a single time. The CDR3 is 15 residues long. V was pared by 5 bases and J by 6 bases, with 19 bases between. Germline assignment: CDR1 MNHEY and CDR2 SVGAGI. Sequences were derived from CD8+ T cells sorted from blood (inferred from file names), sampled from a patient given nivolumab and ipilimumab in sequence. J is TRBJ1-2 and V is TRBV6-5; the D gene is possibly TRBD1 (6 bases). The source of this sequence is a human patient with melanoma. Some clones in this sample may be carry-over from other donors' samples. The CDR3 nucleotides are TGTGCCAGCAGTCCCCAAACCGGGACAATCCATGGCTACACCTTC. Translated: CASSPQTGTIHGYTF.